This paragraph covers one TCR beta chain sequence. The antigen is unknown. The sample originates from a study of CXCR3-negative and CXCR3-positive naive CD8 T cells. UMI labels and 5' RACE were used to prepare the TRB cDNA libraries. TCRdb re-analyzed the 5' RACE reads; it lists each CDR3 protein once, without DNA. Here the sample table reports about 50,000 distinct CDR3 sequences. The CDR3 extends over 13 amino acids. The germline V gene has CDR1 MDHEN and CDR2 SYDVKM. Cells classed as naive CD8+ T cells were CD45RO-CCR7+CD27+CD95-. Findings of the study overall: Greater hydrophobicity was found in TRB CDR3s of CXCR3-positive naive cells than of CXCR3-negative naive cells. Diversity was high in both naive subsets and much lower in memory cells.

Source material: naive CXCR3- CD8+ T cells from blood. Stated subset: CD45RO-CCR7+CD27+CD95- naive CD8+ T cells lacking CXCR3 (TNR3-). The chain has TRBV28 and TRBJ2-7; the TRBD2 assignment by TCRdb is unverifiable without DNA. The TCR comes from a human donor in good health. Some clones in this sample may be carry-over from other donors' samples. The chain's CDR3 is CASSLVQGGKQYF.